The TCR beta chain described here comes from a study of regulatory T cells in long-lasting Graves disease. Study-level results: Limited samples may have lowered accuracy. Sharing of public clonotypes was greater in persistent patients (about 2,500) than in new patients (roughly 970).

In germline, CDR1 is MNHEY, CDR2 SMNVEV (reference sequence). The V end was cut by 5 bases, the J end by 3 bases, with 8 bases between. The CDR3 is 13 residues long. Regarding this clonotype: Its target is unknown.

Libraries of TCR beta came from iRepertoire HTBI primers plus Arm-PCR of CDR3 regions. TCRdb ran MiXCR on the multiplex PCR reads and lists one entry per CDR3 protein. Of approximately 500,000 distinct CDR3 sequences listed, 20% to 25% are singletons. Time point indicated: persistent/refractory GD, antithyroid drugs over 5 years with positive TRAb. RNA from PBMCs was the source of the TCR library. This chain links TRBV27 with TRBJ1-5; D gene ambiguous. The sample was peripheral blood mononuclear cells (PBMCs), taken when the disease was refractory, from a patient treated with antithyroid drugs. The receptor was isolated from a female donor with Graves disease. CDR3 nucleotides: TGTGCCAGCAGTCTAACTCTCAATCAGCCCCAGCATTTT. This translates into CASSLTLNQPQHF.